This TCR beta chain was captured by sequencing in a study of T cells in Graves' hyperthyroidism and ophthalmopathy. What was amplified from RNA transcripts were TCR beta CDR3 regions. Carried out on the TCR CDR3, a first-round RT-PCR used the HTBI primer set. TCRdb passed the multiplex PCR reads through MiXCR, listing each CDR3 protein once. The sample lists more than 450,000 distinct CDR3 sequences; nearly 20% were seen once. This clonotype was counted a few times. The antigen is not known. The study's findings and limits: Most thyroid clonotypes that were expanded above 0.001 also turned up in blood.

Exclusion of a patient resulted from uncontrolled infection, other autoimmune disease, pregnancy or lactation. V dropped 8 bases and J dropped 3 bases, with 10 bases sitting between them. This CDR3 is built from 11 residues. CDR1 and CDR2 (germline): DFQATT, SNEGSKA (reference sequence). The specimen sequenced was blood. The receptor was isolated from a man in his forties or fifties with Graves' ophthalmopathy. The chain uses TRBV20-1 and TRBJ1-2; a weak D match, TRBD1 (6 bases). The CDR3 region is CSREGDYGYTF. CDR3 DNA sequence: TGCAGTAGGGAGGGGGACTATGGCTACACCTTC.